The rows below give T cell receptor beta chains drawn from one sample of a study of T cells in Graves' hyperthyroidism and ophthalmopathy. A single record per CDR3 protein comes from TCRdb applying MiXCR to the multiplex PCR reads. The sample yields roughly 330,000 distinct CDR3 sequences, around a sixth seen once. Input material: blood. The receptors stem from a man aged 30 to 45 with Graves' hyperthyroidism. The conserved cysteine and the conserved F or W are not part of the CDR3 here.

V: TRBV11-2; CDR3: ASSFHRTPLTGELF
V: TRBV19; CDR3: AGRNSASSYEQY
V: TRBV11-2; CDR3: ASSFVLAGEQY
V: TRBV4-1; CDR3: ASSQERGHEQY
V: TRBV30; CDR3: ACAGQETQY
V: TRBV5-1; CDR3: ASSLEGLGPNEQF
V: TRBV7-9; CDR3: ASSLEARGNGYT
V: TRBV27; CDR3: ASSSDFPTGKYGYT
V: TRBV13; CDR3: ATFLAGAYNEQF
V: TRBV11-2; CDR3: ASSLIVGLAGGNGELF
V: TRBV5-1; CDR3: ASGLAGELF
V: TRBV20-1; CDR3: SARMWRSLTEAF
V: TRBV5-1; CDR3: ASSFLAGVRNEQF
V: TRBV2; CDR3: ASTSDRVGEQY
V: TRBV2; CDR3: ASSELAGVDEQY